This TCR beta chain was identified in a study of cytomegalovirus exposure and HLA in healthy donors. CDR1 is SGHNT and CDR2 is YYREEE in the germline V gene (reference sequence). The CDR3 extends over 17 amino acids. With 4 bases clipped from V and 2 bases from J, the junction kept 13 bases outside the gene matches. The PCR used 60 Vbeta and 13 Jbeta primers. Here immunoSEQ multiplex PCR was the method, and the copy in TCRdb shows in-frame clones only, minus some. This table holds nearly 110,000 clones, 65% to 75% found once. Sequenced input: PBMCs. The rearrangement links TRBV5-4 to TRBJ1-2; 8 bases line up with TRBD1. This clonotype was sampled from a female donor in good health and CMV-seronegative. CDR3 region: CASSPDRGGRTNYGYTF. CDR3 DNA sequence: TGTGCCAGCAGCCCCGACAGGGGAGGGCGGACAAACTATGGCTACACCTTC.